This is a list of T cell receptor beta chains from one sample in a study of long-term antiretroviral therapy in people with HIV. This table comes from immunoSEQ multiplex PCR, and its TCRdb copy is limited to in-frame clones, with some not included. The profile covers approximately 15,000 clones, with about 86% appearing a single time and 6.5% to 8.5% taken by the ten largest. Sequencing was performed on unsorted PBMCs, taken 0.1 years after starting antiretroviral therapy. The source of these receptors is a man aged 18 to 29 with HIV. The CDR3 runs from the conserved cysteine through the conserved F or W. Fields, in order: CDR3 length, J gene, V gene, CDR3 protein.

14	TRBJ2-3	TRBV5-6	CASTHGDRQHTQYF
14	TRBJ1-1	TRBV9	CASSVAPADTEAFF
14	TRBJ2-7	TRBV5-5	CASSSIPHNYEQYF
14	TRBJ2-7	TRBV7-9	CASSSPRGSYEQYF
12	TRBJ1-4	TRBV7-2	CASSLDTEKLFF
14	TRBJ1-2	TRBV7-2	CASSPPWGYYGYTF
13	TRBJ1-6	TRBV19	CASSMAVNSPLHF
15	TRBJ2-7	TRBV5-4	CASSLEQKPKLEQYF
15	TRBJ2-7	TRBV25-1	CASSEGGTGGYEQYF
12	TRBJ2-2	TRBV7-9	CASSLPTGELFF
13	TRBJ1-5	TRBV15	CATNPGGGGPQHF
11	TRBJ2-7	TRBV27	CASTSNGEQYF
14	TRBJ2-7	TRBV28	CASSRTGELHEQYF
14	TRBJ2-1	TRBV5-1	CASSITESYNEQFF
16	TRBJ2-2	TRBV19	CASSIGQGVGTGELFF
12	TRBJ1-1	TRBV4-1	CASSRGSGVAFF
18	TRBJ2-1	TRBV12-5	CASGLGASTGGFHHEQFF
13	TRBJ1-2	TRBV25-1	CASTEGQGYGYTF
14	TRBJ1-1	TRBV29-1	CSVDPGQGPNQAFF
15	TRBJ1-1	TRBV4-3	CASSHFTGVNTEAFF
17	TRBJ1-2	TRBV15	CATSSGTDSENYYGYTF
13	TRBJ2-3	TRBV11-3	CASSSPGADTQYF
13	TRBJ1-1	TRBV19	CASSWGMGTEAFF
13	TRBJ2-3	TRBV11-3	CASSLYPADTQYF
13	TRBJ1-1	TRBV7-9	CASSIRGDTEAFF
16	TRBJ1-6	TRBV5-1	CASSFSASSYNSPLHF
16	TRBJ2-2	TRBV4-2	CASSQMTGALTGELFF
12	TRBJ1-1	TRBV30	CAWGHRNTEAFF
12	TRBJ1-1	TRBV29-1	CSASRGITEAFF
16	TRBJ2-1	TRBV5-4	CASSLGSGGWGNEQFF